This T cell receptor beta chain was obtained from a study of neurological immune-mediated disorders. Study-level findings and limits: When repertoires were grouped phylogenetically, those of 18 of 34 multiple sclerosis patients fell into one related-CDR3 cluster, a possible signature.

Sequencing runs each yielded over 200 million TCR-beta sequences from 15-18 subjects. TCRdb reprocessed the 5' RACE reads with MiXCR, giving one entry per CDR3 protein. In the table there are under 80,000 distinct CDR3 sequences, less than 5.5% of which are singletons. Notes on this clonotype: Its antigen is unknown.

With 0 bases removed from V and 5 bases from J, the gap between germline ends came to 10 bases. The CDR3 contains 14 residues. The V gene's germline CDR1 is MNHEY and CDR2 SVGEGT. The chain recombines TRBV6-2 or TRBV6-3 with TRBJ2-5; D is uncertain. The clonotype originates from a woman aged 25 to 39 with multiple sclerosis. The sample comprised PBMCs. CDR3 region: CASSYSTVRETQYF. DNA of the CDR3: TGTGCCAGCAGTTACTCGACCGTTAGGGAGACCCAGTACTTC.